This T cell receptor (beta chain) was profiled in a study of blood T cell repertoires in COVID-19. Study at large: In each case, the material was cDNA or gDNA derived from T cells, B-cell-depleted T cells, or PBMCs.

Sequencing used immunoSEQ multiplex PCR; TCRdb keeps in-frame clones, though not all of them. The table has approximately 74,000 clones, approximately 84% seen once. There are 12 residues in the CDR3. The germline V gene encodes CDR1 MNHNY and CDR2 SVGAGI (reference sequence). The V and J ends lost 7 bases and 0 bases respectively, with 4 bases between them. The TCR comes from a man between 65 and 85 years old with acute or convalescent COVID-19. Specimen: peripheral blood. V usage is TRBV6-6 and J usage is TRBJ1-5; D not certain. The DNA for the CDR3 is TGTGCCAGCACTCCTAGCAATCAGCCCCAGCATTTT. Translation gives CASTPSNQPQHF.